This is a list of T cell receptor beta chains from one sample in a study of blood T cells in healthy people across ages. TCRdb used MiXCR to reprocess the 5' RACE reads, holding one entry per CDR3 protein. Altogether about 590,000 distinct CDR3 sequences are present, roughly 31% being singletons, with the ten largest covering around 14%. Sequencing was done on a sample of blood. These TCRs come from a woman of 80 years or more in good health. Each CDR3 is given with its conserved first and last residue. The D gene is left open where the match is weak. A row's size may be missing; if present it is once, few, many or a size class.

d_gene,j_gene,abundance,v_gene,CDR3nt,CDR3aa
.,TRBJ2-5,.,TRBV20-1,TGCAGTGCTATCGGGGAATTCGCCAATGAGCAGTACTTC,CSAIGEFANEQYF
TRBD2,TRBJ2-7,medium-sized,TRBV9,TGTGCCAGCAGCGTAGGAGGCGGGGGGATGTACGAGCAGTACTTC,CASSVGGGGMYEQYF
.,TRBJ2-7,many,TRBV12-3/TRBV12-4,TGTGCCAGCAGTTGGACCCGGGAGACCGAGCAGTACTTC,CASSWTRETEQYF
.,TRBJ1-2,few,TRBV14,TGTGCCAGCAGCCAAGAGGCAAAGGCGGGAGGCTACACCTTC,CASSQEAKAGGYTF
.,TRBJ2-3,once,TRBV12-3/TRBV12-4,TGTGCCAGCAGTTCCCGAAGTGTAGGCGCAGATACGCAGTATTTT,CASSSRSVGADTQYF
.,TRBJ1-5,few,TRBV6-4,TGTGCCAGCGATGGTCAGGTATCCTATAGCAATCAGCCCCAGCATTTT,CASDGQVSYSNQPQHF
TRBD2,TRBJ2-7,.,TRBV4-2,TGTGCCAGCAGCCAAGACGGGACTAGCGCGCCCTACGAGCAGTACTTC,CASSQDGTSAPYEQYF
.,TRBJ2-1,many,TRBV27,TGTGCCAGCACCATCAGGGCGGGGAGCTCCTACAATGAGCAGTTCTTC,CASTIRAGSSYNEQFF
TRBD2,TRBJ2-5,.,TRBV20-1,TGCAGTGCTTCGCTAGCGGGAGGGCCCTCCGGGGAGACCCAGTACTTC,CSASLAGGPSGETQYF
.,TRBJ1-1,many,TRBV4-3,TGCGCCAGCAGCCAGAGTGAGCGCACTGAAGCTTTCTTT,CASSQSERTEAFF
.,TRBJ2-7,.,TRBV29-1,TGCAGCGTTGAAGGGCCCTCCTACGAGCAGTACTTC,CSVEGPSYEQYF
.,TRBJ1-4,few,TRBV27,TGTGCCAGCAGTTTGACCGGCGGGGGCGCCGAAAAACTGTTTTTT,CASSLTGGGAEKLFF
TRBD2,TRBJ2-1,many,TRBV4-1,TGCGCCAGCAGCCAAGATATAGCGGGGGATACCTACAATGAGCAGTTCTTC,CASSQDIAGDTYNEQFF
.,TRBJ1-2,.,TRBV25-1,TGTGCCAGCAGTGAAGCGGGGCGGATTTATGGCTACACCTTC,CASSEAGRIYGYTF
.,TRBJ1-5,.,TRBV20-1,TGCAGTGTCGGTCCGTCCAGGCTCAATCAGCCCCAGCATTTT,CSVGPSRLNQPQHF
.,TRBJ2-1,many,TRBV7-9,TGTGCCAGCAGCTTAGGGACCGGGGGGCCTTACAATGAGCAGTTCTTC,CASSLGTGGPYNEQFF
.,TRBJ2-7,many,TRBV6-5,TGTGCCAGCAGTTCCAGGGCCGCCTACGAGCAGTACTTC,CASSSRAAYEQYF
.,TRBJ2-7,many,TRBV6-5,TGTGCCAGCCGACAGGTTTTCTACGAGCAGTACTTC,CASRQVFYEQYF
.,TRBJ1-1,few,TRBV5-1,TGCGCCAGCAGCGAGACCCTGGGCACTGAAGCTTTCTTT,CASSETLGTEAFF
.,TRBJ1-4,many,TRBV7-9,TGTGCCAGCAGGCTACCAGGGCGCGATGAAAAACTGTTTTTT,CASRLPGRDEKLFF
.,TRBJ1-6,.,TRBV12-3/TRBV12-4,TGTGCCAGCGGTCCCGGGCAGGGAATGAATTCACCCCTCCACTTT,CASGPGQGMNSPLHF
.,TRBJ1-1,.,TRBV27,TGTGCCACTCAGCAAAATCGGGTGAATACTGAAGCTTTCTTT,CATQQNRVNTEAFF
TRBD2,TRBJ2-4,few,TRBV20-1,TGCAGTGCTAGAGAGGGGGCGGGGGGCGGTGCCAAAAACATTCAGTACTTC,CSAREGAGGGAKNIQYF
TRBD1,TRBJ1-2,.,TRBV14,TGTGCCAGCAGTGAAGGACAGGCAAATAACTATGGCTACACCTTC,CASSEGQANNYGYTF
.,TRBJ2-1,few,TRBV25-1,TGTGCCAGCAGTGCCCTCTTAGGGGATGAGCAGTTCTTC,CASSALLGDEQFF
.,TRBJ2-2,.,TRBV11-2,TGTGCCAGCAGTCAGGGGAGGGGGGCTAACGGGGAGCTGTTTTTT,CASSQGRGANGELFF
TRBD2,TRBJ2-2,.,TRBV9,TGTGCCAGCAGCGCACTAGCGACGAACACCGGGGAGCTGTTTTTT,CASSALATNTGELFF
.,TRBJ2-7,many,TRBV28,TGTGCCAGTGGTGAGAGAGACGAGCAGTACTTC,CASGERDEQYF
TRBD2,TRBJ2-2,many,TRBV7-2,TGTGCCAGCAACCCCCGGCATAGCGGGGGGGGACTCACCGGGGAGCTGTTTTTT,CASNPRHSGGGLTGELFF
.,TRBJ2-5,.,TRBV10-2,TGCGCCAGCAATGACGGACTCACGGAGACCCAGTACTTC,CASNDGLTETQYF
TRBD1,TRBJ2-3,.,TRBV28,TGTGCCAGCAGCGTAGAAGGACAGGGGCTTAGAGATACGCAGTATTTT,CASSVEGQGLRDTQYF
.,TRBJ1-1,.,TRBV2,TGTGCCAGCAGTAATGGGCCGATAGTAGGAGCTTTCTTT,CASSNGPIVGAFF
.,TRBJ2-3,few,TRBV2,TGTGCCAGCATTACGGACGGCGCTAGCACAGATACGCAGTATTTT,CASITDGASTDTQYF
.,TRBJ2-5,many,TRBV5-1,TGCGCCAGCAGTAAGGGAAGAGAGACCCAGTACTTC,CASSKGRETQYF
.,TRBJ2-5,.,TRBV7-2,TGTGCCAGCAGGACAGGACAAGAGACCCAGTACTTC,CASRTGQETQYF
TRBD1,TRBJ2-1,many,TRBV20-1,TGCAGTGCTAGACGGGACAGGGGCTACAATGAGCAGTTCTTC,CSARRDRGYNEQFF
.,TRBJ2-1,.,TRBV28,TGTGCCAGCAGTTTTCCGGACCCCCTTCGATCGGATGAGCAGTTCTTC,CASSFPDPLRSDEQFF
TRBD1,TRBJ1-6,few,TRBV13,TGCGCCAGCAGCTCCGTTGGGACAGGATATAATTCACCCCTCCACTTT,CASSSVGTGYNSPLHF
.,TRBJ2-5,.,TRBV5-4,TGTGCCAGCAGCCCGCGGTACCAAGAGATCCAGTACTTC,CASSPRYQEIQYF
.,TRBJ1-5,.,TRBV6-2/TRBV6-3,TGTGCCAGCAGCTGGGCGGGGGGGGCGCATCTGCCCCAGCATTTT,CASSWAGGAHLPQHF
TRBD1,TRBJ2-3,.,TRBV24-1,TGTGCCACCAGTGATAGACAGGGGGAGGGCACAGATGCGCAGTATTTT,CATSDRQGEGTDAQYF
.,TRBJ2-7,many,TRBV20-1,TGCAGTGGTCAATCCAGGGGAGGGTCCTACGAGCAGTACTTC,CSGQSRGGSYEQYF
TRBD1,TRBJ1-6,.,TRBV9,TGTGCCAGCAGCGCCAAAGGACAGGGGGGTAATTCACCCCTCCACTTT,CASSAKGQGGNSPLHF
.,TRBJ1-4,.,TRBV20-1,TGCAGTGCTATGGCTGCCGACCAGGGGACTAATGAAAAACTGTTTTTT,CSAMAADQGTNEKLFF
.,TRBJ2-7,few,TRBV28,TGTGCCAGCGCCTCGCACGGGAGCTTCTACGAGCAGTACTTC,CASASHGSFYEQYF
.,TRBJ2-1,many,TRBV7-2,TGTGCCAGCAGGACAGTATACAATGAGCAGTTCTTC,CASRTVYNEQFF